This T cell receptor beta chain was recovered during a study of cytomegalovirus exposure and HLA in healthy donors. The data were produced by immunoSEQ multiplex PCR, yet TCRdb's version contains in-frame clones alone and is incomplete. The sample consists of over 150,000 clones, around 83% of them appearing once. Germline V gene data show CDR1 as DFQATT and CDR2 as SNEGSKA (reference sequence). V gave up 4 bases and J gave up 6 bases, with 9 bases separating them. The length of the CDR3 is 11 residues. The V and J genes are TRBV20-1 and TRBJ1-2; D is ambiguous. The source is a human donor in good health. Sample: PBMCs. The CDR3 DNA follows: TGCAGTGCTATTGTACAGAATGGCTACACCTTC. As protein: CSAIVQNGYTF.